The clone carrying this TCR beta chain was recorded many times. These data originate in a study of regulatory T cells in long-lasting Graves disease. Study information: Antithyroid drugs had been given to newly diagnosed Graves' patients for under 3 months.

The time point denotes: newly diagnosed GD, antithyroid drugs for less than 3 months. The TCR library was made from RNA extracted from PBMCs. This CDR3 comprises 15 residues. Deletions cut 2 bases from V and 1 base from J, with 9 bases between. Germline V gene sequence: CDR1 KGHSH, CDR2 LQKENI. Investigators prepared the TCR beta libraries by applying iRepertoire HTBI primers and Arm-PCR of CDR3 regions. From the multiplex PCR reads, TCRdb called clonotypes with MiXCR, one entry per CDR3 protein. The table lists 400,000 to 550,000 distinct CDR3 sequences, about 16% of them singletons. A further study also used this sample, focusing on T cells in Graves' hyperthyroidism and ophthalmopathy. As reported in that work: With a duration under 2 months, the hyperthyroidism was newly diagnosed in patients aged 18 to 65.

The chain combines TRBV18 with TRBJ2-4, with D maybe TRBD2 (6 bases). The TCR originated in a woman aged 25 to 39 with Graves disease. The sample was peripheral blood mononuclear cells (PBMCs), taken at new diagnosis, from a patient treated with antithyroid drugs. In DNA, the CDR3 is TGTGCCAGCTCACCAGGGGGGACGGCCAAAAACATTCAGTACTTC. The encoded protein is CASSPGGTAKNIQYF.